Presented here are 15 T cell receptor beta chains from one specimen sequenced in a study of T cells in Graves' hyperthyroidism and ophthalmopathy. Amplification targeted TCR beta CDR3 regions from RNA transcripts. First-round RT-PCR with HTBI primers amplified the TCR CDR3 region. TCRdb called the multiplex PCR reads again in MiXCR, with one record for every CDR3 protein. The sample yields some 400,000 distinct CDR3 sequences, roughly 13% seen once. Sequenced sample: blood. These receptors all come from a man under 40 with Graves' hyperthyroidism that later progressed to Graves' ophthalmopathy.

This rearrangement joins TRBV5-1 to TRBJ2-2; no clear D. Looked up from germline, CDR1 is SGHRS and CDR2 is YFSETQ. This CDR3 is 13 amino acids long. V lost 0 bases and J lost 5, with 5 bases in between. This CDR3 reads CASSLAETGELFF. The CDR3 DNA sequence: TGCGCCAGCAGCTTGGCGGAGACCGGGGAGCTGTTTTTT.

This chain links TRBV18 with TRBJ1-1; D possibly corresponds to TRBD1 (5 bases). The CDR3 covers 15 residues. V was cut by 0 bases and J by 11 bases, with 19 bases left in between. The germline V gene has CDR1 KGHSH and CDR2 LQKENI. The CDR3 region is CASSPPGRDGTLAFF. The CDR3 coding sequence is TGTGCCAGCTCACCACCGGGGCGGGACGGTACGTTGGCTTTCTTT.

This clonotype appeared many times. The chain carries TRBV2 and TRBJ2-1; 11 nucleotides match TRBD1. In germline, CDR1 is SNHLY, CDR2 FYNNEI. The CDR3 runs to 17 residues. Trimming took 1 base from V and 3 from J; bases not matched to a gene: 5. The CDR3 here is CASSEGAGTGGYNEQFF. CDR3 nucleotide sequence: TGTGCCAGCAGTGAAGGGGCCGGGACAGGGGGCTACAATGAGCAGTTCTTC.

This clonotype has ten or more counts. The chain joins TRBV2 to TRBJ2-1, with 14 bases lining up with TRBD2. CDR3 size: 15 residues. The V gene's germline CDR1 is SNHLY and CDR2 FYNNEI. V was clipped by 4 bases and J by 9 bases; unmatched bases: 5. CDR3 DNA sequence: TGTGCCAGCAGTGCGACTAGCGGGGGGGCTCTTGAGCAGTTCTTC. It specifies CASSATSGGALEQFF.

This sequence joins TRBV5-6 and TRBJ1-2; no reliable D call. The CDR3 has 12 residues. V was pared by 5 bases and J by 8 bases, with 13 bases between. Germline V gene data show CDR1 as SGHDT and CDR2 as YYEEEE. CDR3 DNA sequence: TGTGCCAGCAGTGGGGATTTCCCGGGCTACACCTTC. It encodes CASSGDFPGYTF.

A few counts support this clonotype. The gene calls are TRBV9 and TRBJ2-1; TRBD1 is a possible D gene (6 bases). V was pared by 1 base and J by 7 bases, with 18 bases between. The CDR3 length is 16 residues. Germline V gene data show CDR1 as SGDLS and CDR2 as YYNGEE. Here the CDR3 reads CASSVYMGGGENEQFF. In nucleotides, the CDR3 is TGTGCCAGCAGCGTATATATGGGTGGGGGCGAGAATGAGCAGTTCTTC.

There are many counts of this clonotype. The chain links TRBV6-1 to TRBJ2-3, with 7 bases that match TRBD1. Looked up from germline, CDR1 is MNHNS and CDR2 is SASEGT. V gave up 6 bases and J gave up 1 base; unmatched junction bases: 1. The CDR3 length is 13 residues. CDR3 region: CASRTGGTDTQYF. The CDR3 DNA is TGTGCCAGCAGAACAGGGGGCACAGATACGCAGTATTTT.

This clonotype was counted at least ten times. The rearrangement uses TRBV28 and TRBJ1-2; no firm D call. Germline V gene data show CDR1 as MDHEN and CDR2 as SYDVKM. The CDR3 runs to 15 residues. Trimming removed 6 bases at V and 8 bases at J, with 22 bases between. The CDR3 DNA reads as TGTGCCAGCAGCCGCCCAAAAGGATACCCGGGGGGCTACACCTTC. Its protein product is CASSRPKGYPGGYTF.

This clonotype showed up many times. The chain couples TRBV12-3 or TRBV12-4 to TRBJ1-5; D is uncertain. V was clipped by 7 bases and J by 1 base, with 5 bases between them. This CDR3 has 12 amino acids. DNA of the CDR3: TGTGCCAGCAAGTTAAGCAATCAGCCCCAGCATTTT. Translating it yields CASKLSNQPQHF.

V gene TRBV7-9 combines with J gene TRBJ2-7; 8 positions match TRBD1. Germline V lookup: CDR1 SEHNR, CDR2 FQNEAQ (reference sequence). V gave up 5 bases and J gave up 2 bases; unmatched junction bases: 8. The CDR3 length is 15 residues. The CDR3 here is CASSVQGAGTYEQYF. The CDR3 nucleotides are TGTGCCAGCAGCGTCCAGGGGGCCGGCACCTACGAGCAGTACTTC.

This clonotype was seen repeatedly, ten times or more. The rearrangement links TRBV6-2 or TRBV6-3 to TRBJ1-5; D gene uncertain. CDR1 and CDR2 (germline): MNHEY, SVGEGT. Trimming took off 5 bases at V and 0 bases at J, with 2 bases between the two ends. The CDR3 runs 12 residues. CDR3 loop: CASSVSNQPQHF. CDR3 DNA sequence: TGTGCCAGCAGTGTTAGCAATCAGCCCCAGCATTTT.

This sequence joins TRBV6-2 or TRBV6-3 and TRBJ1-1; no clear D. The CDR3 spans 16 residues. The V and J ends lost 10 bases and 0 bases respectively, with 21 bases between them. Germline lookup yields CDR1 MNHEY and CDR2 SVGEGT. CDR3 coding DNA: TGTGCCACCATCCCCGGTGGGAATGACTTGAACACTGAAGCTTTCTTT. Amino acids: CATIPGGNDLNTEAFF.

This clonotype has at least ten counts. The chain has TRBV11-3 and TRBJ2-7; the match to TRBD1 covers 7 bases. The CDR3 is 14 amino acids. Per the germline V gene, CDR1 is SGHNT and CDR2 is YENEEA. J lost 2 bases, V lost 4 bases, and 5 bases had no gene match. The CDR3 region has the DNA TGTGCCAGCAGCTCGACAGGGAGTACCTACGAGCAGTACTTC. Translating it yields CASSSTGSTYEQYF.

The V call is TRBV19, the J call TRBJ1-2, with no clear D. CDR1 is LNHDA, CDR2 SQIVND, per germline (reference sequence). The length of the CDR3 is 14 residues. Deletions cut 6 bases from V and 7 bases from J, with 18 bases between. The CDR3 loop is CASRWAPRKGGYTF. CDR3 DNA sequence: TGTGCCAGTAGATGGGCGCCGAGAAAAGGTGGCTACACCTTC.

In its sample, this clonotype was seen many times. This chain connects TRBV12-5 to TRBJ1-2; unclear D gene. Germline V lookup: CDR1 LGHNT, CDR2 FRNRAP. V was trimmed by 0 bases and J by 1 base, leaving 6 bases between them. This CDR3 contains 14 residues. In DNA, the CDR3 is TGTGCTAGTGGTTTGGTAAACGATAACTATGGCTACACCTTC. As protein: CASGLVNDNYGYTF.